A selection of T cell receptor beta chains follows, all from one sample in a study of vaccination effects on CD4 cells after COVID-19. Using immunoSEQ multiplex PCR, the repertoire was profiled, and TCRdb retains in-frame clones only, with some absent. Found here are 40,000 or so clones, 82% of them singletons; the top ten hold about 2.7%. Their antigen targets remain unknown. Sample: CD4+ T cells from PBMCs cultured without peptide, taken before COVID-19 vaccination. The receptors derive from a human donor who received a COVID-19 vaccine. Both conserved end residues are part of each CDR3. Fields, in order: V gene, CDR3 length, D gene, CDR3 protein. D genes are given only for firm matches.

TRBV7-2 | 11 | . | CASSLWEGYTF
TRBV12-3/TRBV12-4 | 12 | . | CASPGGGDTQYF
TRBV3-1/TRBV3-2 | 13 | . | CASSQQGRETQYF
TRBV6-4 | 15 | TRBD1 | CASSAARTGKGEQFF
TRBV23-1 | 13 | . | CARLPGENSPLHF
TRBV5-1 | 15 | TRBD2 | CASSLASGGTDTQYF
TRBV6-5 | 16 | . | CASSYFRAWGNTEAFF
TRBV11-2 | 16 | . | CASSYPPSSGANVLTF
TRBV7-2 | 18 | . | CASSLGGVRDLAKNIQYF
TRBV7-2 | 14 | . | CASSSAGALETQYF